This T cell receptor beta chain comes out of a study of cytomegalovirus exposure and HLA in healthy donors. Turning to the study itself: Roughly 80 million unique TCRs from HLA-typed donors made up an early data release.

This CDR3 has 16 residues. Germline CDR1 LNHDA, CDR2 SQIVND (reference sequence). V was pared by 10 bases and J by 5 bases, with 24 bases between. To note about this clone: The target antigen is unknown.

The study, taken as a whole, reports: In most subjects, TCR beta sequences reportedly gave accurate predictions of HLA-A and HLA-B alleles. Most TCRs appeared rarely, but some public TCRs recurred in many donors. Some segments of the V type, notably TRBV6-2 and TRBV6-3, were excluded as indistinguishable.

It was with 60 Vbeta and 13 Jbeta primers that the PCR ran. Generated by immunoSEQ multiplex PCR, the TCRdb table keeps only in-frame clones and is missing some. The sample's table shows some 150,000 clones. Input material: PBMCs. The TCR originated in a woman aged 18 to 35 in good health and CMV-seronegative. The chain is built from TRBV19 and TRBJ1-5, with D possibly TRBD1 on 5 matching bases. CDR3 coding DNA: TGTGCCACCCGAAGGCAGGGTAGCTACCGGGATCAGCCCCAGCATTTT. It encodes CATRRQGSYRDQPQHF.